This T cell receptor beta chain was profiled in a study of blood T cell repertoires in COVID-19. Per the germline V gene, CDR1 is ENHRY and CDR2 is SYGVKD. The CDR3 spans 19 residues. Trimming took 3 bases from V and 3 from J; bases not matched to a gene: 16. Some clones are missing from TCRdb's copy, which holds only in-frame ones; the method was immunoSEQ multiplex PCR. The sample has around 260,000 clones; around 90% are singletons. The rearrangement links TRBV10-3 to TRBJ2-1; TRBD1 agrees at 8 bases. This TCR was recovered from a woman in her forties who had recovered from COVID-19. Sequenced input: peripheral blood. Here the CDR3 DNA reads TGTGCCATCAGTGATCGGGGGCAGGGGGCGAGAGACGTCTACAATGAGCAGTTCTTC. Its translation: CAISDRGQGARDVYNEQFF.